Each of the 15 T cell receptor beta chains below was sequenced from the same sample in a study of PD-1 blockade in mismatch repair-deficient tumors (dated by TCRdb to 2016 to 2017). Library preparation was by the immunoSEQ multiplex PCR assay. Entries here come from immuneACCESS through TCRdb and include only in-frame sequences with V and J called. Some clones fail to appear in such tables; in the studies checked, an unresolved V gene covers under half of the shortfall, and the cause of the remainder is unknown. A total of over 60,000 clones appear in this sample, 88% of them only once. The leading ten clones occupy about 15% of the sample. The specimen comprised peripheral blood, sampled 52 weeks after starting pembrolizumab. All receptors come from an adult with mismatch repair-deficient cancer.

This chain links TRBV9 with TRBJ2-6; 8 bases fit TRBD1. The CDR3 has 18 residues. Germline CDR1 is SGDLS and CDR2 is YYNGEE. After removal of 4 bases from V and 1 base from J, the junction contained 10 bases not matched to a gene. Written as DNA, the CDR3 is TGTGCCAGCAGCCCCAGACAGGGGCGCGGTTCTGGGGCCAACGTCCTGACTTTC. Its protein product is CASSPRQGRGSGANVLTF. The complete variable domain, with remaining parts taken from reference TRBV9 and TRBJ2-6, reads DSGVTQTPKHLITATGQRVTLRCSPRSGDLSVYWYQQSLDQGLQFLIQYYNGEERAKGNILERFSAQQFPDLHSELNLSSLELGDSALYFCASSPRQGRGSGANVLTFGAGSRLTVL.

V is TRBV13 and J is TRBJ2-6; possible D gene TRBD1, 5 bases. This CDR3 is 16 amino acids long. V shed 3 bases and J shed 0 bases, with 9 bases lying between them. CDR1 PRHDT and CDR2 FYEKMQ come from the germline V gene (reference sequence). This CDR3 is CASSFQGSSGANVLTF. CDR3 coding DNA: TGTGCCAGCAGCTTCCAGGGATCCTCTGGGGCCAACGTCCTGACTTTC. Looking up the rest from reference TRBV13 and TRBJ2-6 gives the full variable domain: AAGVIQSPRHLIKEKRETATLKCYPIPRHDTVYWYQQGPGQDPQFLISFYEKMQSDKGSIPDRFSAQQFSDYHSELNMSSLELGDSALYFCASSFQGSSGANVLTFGAGSRLTVL.

The V and J genes are TRBV29-1 and TRBJ2-1; no clear D. This CDR3 spans 11 amino acids. The V and J ends lost 4 bases and 2 bases respectively, with 3 bases between them. The germline V gene has CDR1 SQVTM and CDR2 ANQGSEA. The CDR3 bases are TGCAGCGTTGGGACCTACAATGAGCAGTTCTTC. Residues: CSVGTYNEQFF.

The J gene is TRBJ2-7, the V gene TRBV2, with 9 bases aligning to TRBD2. With V trimmed by 4 bases and J by 7 bases, 8 bases remained unmatched. CDR3 length: 14 amino acids. In germline, CDR1 is SNHLY, CDR2 FYNNEI. The CDR3 spells CASSVLAGVNEQYF. For the CDR3, the DNA is TGTGCCAGCAGTGTATTAGCGGGAGTTAATGAGCAGTACTTC. The full variable domain, its missing parts supplied by reference TRBV2 and TRBJ2-7, is EPEVTQTPSHQVTQMGQEVILRCVPISNHLYFYWYRQILGQKVEFLVSFYNNEISEKSEIFDDQFSVERPDGSNFTLKIRSTKLEDSAMYFCASSVLAGVNEQYFGPGTRLTVT.

This clone was recorded once. The chain uses TRBV11-2 and TRBJ2-4; TRBD1 matches at 7 bases. The CDR3 runs to 15 residues. CDR1 SGHAT and CDR2 FQNNGV come from the germline V gene. V shed 5 bases, J shed 2 bases, and the junction held 6 bases outside the gene matches. CDR3 amino acids: CASSPLQGPKNIQYF. For the CDR3, the DNA is TGTGCCAGCAGCCCGCTACAGGGGCCCAAAAACATTCAGTACTTC.

The chain uses TRBV7-3 and TRBJ2-1, with TRBD2 matching over 12 bases. J gave up 8 bases and V 6 bases, and 5 bases lay outside the gene matches. CDR1 is SGHTA and CDR2 is FQGTGA in the germline V gene. The CDR3 covers 14 residues. The CDR3 sequence is CASSLAGGPYEQFF. CDR3 nucleotide sequence: TGTGCCAGCAGTCTAGCGGGAGGGCCCTATGAGCAGTTCTTC.

V gene TRBV5-6 combines with J gene TRBJ2-7; D possibly corresponds to TRBD2 (6 bases). Trimming pared 0 bases from V and 5 bases from J, leaving 18 bases between. The germline gives CDR1 SGHDT, CDR2 YYEEEE. This CDR3 comprises 16 residues. CDR3 in amino acids: CASSLVGEARRNEQYF. In DNA, the CDR3 is TGTGCCAGCAGCTTGGTTGGGGAGGCGCGGAGAAACGAGCAGTACTTC.

The count of this clone is one. The rearrangement links TRBV5-1 to TRBJ2-7; 7 bases match TRBD1. Trimming took 2 bases from V and 5 from J; bases not matched to a gene: 7. CDR1 SGHRS and CDR2 YFSETQ come from the germline V gene. This CDR3 comprises 14 residues. The CDR3 sequence is CASSFRDSGNEQYF. The CDR3 DNA follows: TGCGCCAGCAGCTTCCGGGACAGTGGCAACGAGCAGTACTTC.

The V and J genes are TRBV2 and TRBJ2-7, with no clear D. CDR3 length: 16 amino acids. The germline V gene has CDR1 SNHLY and CDR2 FYNNEI. V lost 4 bases and J lost 2, with 18 bases in between. The CDR3 DNA sequence: TGTGCCAGCAGTGCCCGGGTGACGGCAAGGGCCTACGAGCAGTACTTC. Residues: CASSARVTARAYEQYF.

This clone has just one count. CDR3 coding DNA: TGCAGCGTCGTGACAGGGGGCTCGTACAATGAGCAGTTCTTC. Protein product: CSVVTGGSYNEQFF. V is TRBV29-1 and J is TRBJ2-1, with TRBD1 matching over 10 bases. Germline CDR1 is SQVTM and CDR2 is ANQGSEA. Losses at the gene ends were 6 bases for V and 4 bases for J; bases not matched to a gene: 6. CDR3 size: 14 residues.

This chain connects TRBV6-5 to TRBJ1-2; 10 nucleotides line up with TRBD1. Looked up from germline, CDR1 is MNHEY and CDR2 is SVGAGI. Unmatched junction bases numbered 7, after V lost 3 bases and J lost 6 bases. This CDR3 has 15 amino acids. CDR3 in DNA: TGTGCCAGCAGTTATAAGACAGGGGGCTTCCATGGCTACACCTTC. This codes for CASSYKTGGFHGYTF.

V gene TRBV7-2 combines with J gene TRBJ2-1; D is possibly TRBD2 (6 bases). Trimming removed 4 bases at V and 2 bases at J, with 12 bases between. The CDR3 runs to 15 residues. Per germline, CDR1 SGHTA and CDR2 FQGNSA. DNA for the CDR3: TGTGCCAGCAGCTGGGGAGCGGGTACCTACAATGAGCAGTTCTTC. Translated: CASSWGAGTYNEQFF. Supplemented by reference TRBV7-2 and TRBJ2-1, the full variable domain reads GAGVSQSPSNKVTEKGKDVELRCDPISGHTALYWYRQSLGQGLEFLIYFQGNSAPDKSGLPSDRFSAERTGGSVSTLTIQRTQQEDSAVYLCASSWGAGTYNEQFFGPGTRLTVL.

The chain carries TRBV30 and TRBJ1-2; D possibly corresponds to TRBD1 (6 bases). The CDR3 contains 11 residues. With 8 bases removed from V and 4 bases from J, the gap between germline ends came to 11 bases. Germline loops: CDR1 GTSNPN, CDR2 SVGIG (reference sequence). The chain's CDR3 is CARTDFYGYTF. The DNA for the CDR3 is TGTGCCCGGACAGACTTCTATGGCTACACCTTC.

V is TRBV5-8 and J is TRBJ2-6, with no clear D. Trimming shortened V by 2 bases and J by 3 bases, and 6 bases separated the two germline ends. Germline values: CDR1 SGHTS, CDR2 YDEGEE. CDR3 length: 14 amino acids. DNA for the CDR3: TGTGCCAGCAGCTTTAGTTATGGGGCCAACGTCCTGACTTTC. This translates into CASSFSYGANVLTF.

This chain connects TRBV28 to TRBJ2-5; 8 bases are a match to TRBD1. This CDR3 has 15 amino acids. V lost 5 bases and J lost 3; bases outside the gene matches: 8. CDR1 is MDHEN, CDR2 SYDVKM, per germline. This CDR3 is CASSPNRDRKETQYF. In DNA form, the CDR3 reads TGTGCCAGCAGTCCTAACCGGGACAGGAAAGAGACCCAGTACTTC.